These 28 T cell receptor beta chains share one sample of origin, sequenced in a study of blood T cells in healthy people across ages. Next came a second PCR, run for roughly 6 to 11 cycles, which used a sample-barcoded 5' primer along with a J-beta primer mix. TCRdb itself ran the 5' RACE reads through MiXCR, one entry per CDR3 protein. The table shows over 600,000 distinct CDR3 sequences, with just over 55% occurring only once. The material sequenced was blood. These receptors were collected from a man between 35 and 55 years old in good health.

The chain has TRBV20-1 and TRBJ2-5, with a tentative D call TRBD1 (5 bases). Germline V gives CDR1 DFQATT, CDR2 SNEGSKA (reference sequence). Between the trimmed V and J ends, which lost 0 bases and 0 bases, there was a span of 11 bases. This CDR3 has 15 amino acids. The CDR3, as DNA: TGCAGTGCTAGAGATAGTTCAGGGTACCAAGAGACCCAGTACTTC. It codes for CSARDSSGYQETQYF.

The CDR3 is CSASFLWTQYF. DNA of the CDR3: TGCAGTGCTAGTTTCCTTTGGACCCAGTACTTC. The gene calls are TRBV20-1 and TRBJ2-5, with no clear D. Germline-derived CDR1 and CDR2 are DFQATT and SNEGSKA (reference sequence). Trimming stripped 3 bases from V and 7 bases from J, with 9 bases between. The CDR3 sequence is 11 residues long.

This rearrangement joins TRBV29-1 to TRBJ2-3; 12 bases line up with TRBD2. V gave up 3 bases and J gave up 4 bases; unmatched junction bases: 14. The CDR3 sequence is 18 residues long. CDR1 is SQVTM and CDR2 is ANQGSEA in the germline V gene. CDR3 nucleotide sequence: TGCAGCGTTGAGGCATTGCTAGCGGGGGGGCTTTCGCCAGATACGCAGTATTTT. It encodes CSVEALLAGGLSPDTQYF.

This chain links TRBV5-1 with TRBJ2-1; TRBD1 aligns across 9 bases. The J segment lost 7 bases and the V segment lost 1 base, leaving 9 bases of the junction unmatched. Per the germline V gene, CDR1 is SGHRS and CDR2 is YFSETQ. There are 16 residues in the CDR3. The CDR3 bases are TGCGCCAGCAGCTTGACCTCCGGGACAGGGAGGAATGAGCAGTTCTTC. Its translation: CASSLTSGTGRNEQFF.

This sequence joins TRBV27 and TRBJ2-1; D uncertain. This CDR3 spans 13 amino acids. The germline V and J ends were trimmed by 6 bases and 6 bases, with 12 bases remaining between them. The germline V gene has CDR1 MNHEY and CDR2 SMNVEV (reference sequence). CDR3 nucleotides: TGTGCCAGCAGCCGGACGGCTAGCAATGAGCAGTTCTTC. Translation gives CASSRTASNEQFF.

With regard to this clonotype: The germline gene is not matched at one end of the junction; a read error may be the cause. The chain is built from TRBV12-3 or TRBV12-4 and TRBJ2-1, with 8 positions matching TRBD2. This CDR3 is built from 17 residues. CDR3 loop: CASSLEKRETSYNEQFF. The CDR3, as DNA: TGTGCCAGCAGTTTAGAGAAGCGGGAGACCTCCTACAATGAACAGTTCTTC.

This clonotype was seen only a few times. The chain links TRBV10-2 to TRBJ2-7; D may be TRBD1 (5 bases). V dropped 7 bases and J dropped 2 bases, with 9 bases sitting between them. The CDR3 extends over 12 amino acids. The germline V gene has CDR1 WSHSY and CDR2 SAAADI. DNA for the CDR3: TGCGCCAGCACCCCAGGGCCCTACGAGCAGTACTTC. Protein sequence: CASTPGPYEQYF.

This clonotype was recorded a few times. This rearrangement joins TRBV6-2 or TRBV6-3 to TRBJ2-5; 7 nucleotides agree with TRBD1. V trimming: 5 bases; J trimming: 2 bases; junction bases outside the gene matches: 8. The CDR3 contains 15 residues. Germline CDR1 reads MNHEY; CDR2 reads SVGEGT. The CDR3 protein is CASSEIRDRQETQYF. DNA for the CDR3: TGTGCCAGCAGTGAGATACGGGACAGACAAGAGACCCAGTACTTC.

This rearrangement joins TRBV7-9 to TRBJ2-1; 8 bases line up with TRBD2. This CDR3 contains 17 residues. The junction had 16 bases not matched to a gene; V was cut back by 5 bases and J by 7 bases. Germline V gene data show CDR1 as SEHNR and CDR2 as FQNEAQ (reference sequence). As DNA, the CDR3 is TGTGCCAGCAGCCACGCACGGCGGGGGGCCAAAGCGAATGAGCAGTTCTTC. Its translation: CASSHARRGAKANEQFF.

This clonotype is a singleton in its sample. The chain links TRBV12-3 or TRBV12-4 to TRBJ2-5; 7 positions agree with TRBD2. The CDR3 runs 15 residues. The J segment lost 5 bases and the V segment lost 5 bases, leaving 11 bases of the junction unmatched. The CDR3 reads CASSDPAGEEETQYF. The CDR3 coding sequence is TGTGCCAGCAGTGATCCGGCGGGGGAGGAGGAGACCCAGTACTTC.

The chain carries TRBV11-2 and TRBJ2-3; 9 nucleotides line up with TRBD2. In germline, CDR1 is SGHAT, CDR2 FQNNGV. The CDR3 length is 21 residues. The trim removed 4 bases at V and 2 bases at J, leaving 22 bases unmatched. CDR3 nucleotide sequence: TGTGCCAGCAGCTCAAAACGGCGGGGGGGCGTGCAACTAGAGCACACAGATACGCAGTATTTT. Translated, it gives CASSSKRRGGVQLEHTDTQYF.

The rearrangement joins TRBV14 to TRBJ1-2; a weak D match, TRBD1 (5 bases). V was cut by 0 bases and J by 5 bases, with 19 bases left in between. Per germline, CDR1 SGHDN and CDR2 FVKESK. The CDR3 runs 17 residues. In DNA, the CDR3 is TGTGCCAGCAGCCAAGAAGCGATGGTAGCAGGGATTTATGGCTACACCTTC. It specifies CASSQEAMVAGIYGYTF.

The J gene is TRBJ1-2, the V gene TRBV5-5; possibly TRBD1 for D (5 bases). This CDR3 is built from 15 residues. V lost 4 bases, J lost 3 bases, and 16 bases lay in between. Germline V gene sequence: CDR1 SGHKS, CDR2 YYEKEE (reference sequence). CDR3 DNA sequence: TGTGCCAGCAGCCTAAGGGCCTCCAGGGACTATGGCTACACCTTC. Protein sequence: CASSLRASRDYGYTF. The whole variable domain, remainder taken from reference TRBV5-5 and TRBJ1-2, is DAGVTQSPTHLIKTRGQQVTLRCSPISGHKSVSWYQQVLGQGPQFIFQYYEKEERGRGNFPDRFSARQFPNYSSELNVNALLLGDSALYLCASSLRASRDYGYTFGSGTRLTVV.

This clonotype was seen a handful of times. The rearrangement uses TRBV7-7 and TRBJ2-7; the D is unclear. With 2 bases removed from V and 1 base from J, the gap between germline ends came to 12 bases. This CDR3 contains 15 residues. The germline gives CDR1 SSHAT, CDR2 FNYEAQ (reference sequence). CDR3 DNA sequence: TGTGCCAGCAGCTTAAAAGCAGGCCAGTCCTACGAGCAGTACTTC. Protein: CASSLKAGQSYEQYF.

The rearrangement joins TRBV13 to TRBJ2-5; no clear D. This CDR3 region has 15 residues. The V end lost 0 bases, the J end lost 2 bases, and 10 bases lay between the germline ends. Germline V CDR1 and CDR2: PRHDT, FYEKMQ (reference sequence). CDR3: CASSLGLIGQETQYF. The CDR3 nucleotides read TGTGCCAGCAGCTTAGGCCTCATCGGTCAAGAGACCCAGTACTTC. Variable domain in full (rest from reference TRBV13 and TRBJ2-5): AAGVIQSPRHLIKEKRETATLKCYPIPRHDTVYWYQQGPGQDPQFLISFYEKMQSDKGSIPDRFSAQQFSDYHSELNMSSLELGDSALYFCASSLGLIGQETQYFGPGTRLLVL.

The chain combines TRBV6-5 with TRBJ2-3; the D is unclear. CDR3 length: 14 residues. Germline loops: CDR1 MNHEY, CDR2 SVGAGI. Trimming took off 2 bases at V and 3 bases at J, with 9 bases between the two ends. Here the CDR3 reads CASSYAPGTDTQYF. DNA for the CDR3: TGTGCCAGCAGTTACGCGCCTGGGACAGATACGCAGTATTTT.

This rearrangement joins TRBV18 to TRBJ2-5; tentatively, D is TRBD2 (6 bases). Looked up from germline, CDR1 is KGHSH and CDR2 is LQKENI. V lost 1 base and J 5 bases, leaving 17 bases between the germline ends. This CDR3 region has 16 residues. The CDR3 nucleotides are TGTGCCAGCTCACCACTAAGCGGTCGGGGGATTGAGACCCAGTACTTC. Encoded protein: CASSPLSGRGIETQYF.

V is TRBV7-2 and J is TRBJ2-3; D is possibly TRBD1 (6 bases). Trimming stripped 2 bases from V and 3 bases from J, with 9 bases between. The germline CDR1 and CDR2 sequences are SGHTA and FQGNSA. CDR3 length: 14 residues. The CDR3 DNA reads as TGTGCCAGCAGCTTATTCCAGGGGACAGATACGCAGTATTTT. This encodes CASSLFQGTDTQYF.

The chain joins TRBV9 to TRBJ2-1; D might be TRBD2 (6 bases). The V end was cut by 3 bases, the J end by 0 bases, with 13 bases between. The CDR3 extends over 16 amino acids. Germline V gives CDR1 SGDLS, CDR2 YYNGEE. Here the CDR3 DNA reads TGTGCCAGCAGCGCCGTAGCGGATAGCTCCTACAATGAGCAGTTCTTC. Its protein is CASSAVADSSYNEQFF.

This clonotype came up once. This chain links TRBV9 with TRBJ2-1, with TRBD2 matching 11 bases. CDR3 length: 18 amino acids. V shed 0 bases, J shed 9 bases, and the junction held 14 bases outside the gene matches. From germline, CDR1 is SGDLS and CDR2 YYNGEE. This CDR3 reads CASSVVDQISGRAPEQFF. In nucleotides, the CDR3 is TGTGCCAGCAGCGTAGTAGACCAGATTAGCGGGAGGGCCCCTGAGCAGTTCTTC.

This chain uses TRBV4-2 with TRBJ2-1, with D perhaps assigned TRBD1 or TRBD2 (5 bases each). CDR3 length: 15 amino acids. Germline assignment: CDR1 LGHNA and CDR2 YNFKEQ. The V gene lost 1 base and the J gene lost 5 bases, with 12 bases spanning the gap. CDR3 amino acids: CASSQAGRADNEQFF. The CDR3 DNA follows: TGTGCCAGCAGCCAAGCGGGGCGGGCAGACAATGAGCAGTTCTTC.

The sample holds a few counts of this clonotype. The chain is built from TRBV7-2 and TRBJ2-6; TRBD2 aligns across 7 bases. The CDR3 has 17 residues. In germline, CDR1 is SGHTA, CDR2 FQGNSA. The V segment lost 1 base and the J segment 3 bases; nucleotides outside the gene matches: 6. The CDR3 is CASSLGGGSDGANVLTF. CDR3 nucleotide sequence: TGTGCCAGCAGCTTAGGGGGAGGGAGTGATGGGGCCAACGTCCTGACTTTC.

This clonotype was seen a handful of times. The chain carries TRBV28 and TRBJ1-2; maybe TRBD1 (6 bases). Germline V CDR1 and CDR2: MDHEN, SYDVKM. Trimming cost V 3 bases and J 4 bases, with 15 bases left between them. The CDR3 is 15 residues long. In nucleotides, the CDR3 is TGTGCCAGCAGTTTGCCTCCGGGGGGGCTCTATGGCTACACCTTC. Translating it yields CASSLPPGGLYGYTF.

Concerning this clonotype itself: A much larger clone is a single base away; this may be a read error. The rearrangement joins TRBV20-1 to TRBJ2-5; TRBD2 agrees at 12 bases. Germline CDR1 and CDR2: DFQATT and SNEGSKA (reference sequence). This CDR3 has 15 residues. V dropped 4 bases and J dropped 11; count of bases not matched to a gene: 14. The CDR3 nucleotides read TGCAGTGCTATGACCCCTAGCGGGGGGGCCTCTGAGCAGTACTTC. Translating gives CSAMTPSGGASEQYF.

This clonotype has only a few counts. The genes are TRBV7-2 and TRBJ2-5; D not resolved. V was cut by 8 bases and J by 5 bases, with 15 bases left in between. Germline CDR1 reads SGHTA; CDR2 reads FQGNSA. This CDR3 comprises 13 residues. The CDR3 region is CASRPLGRETQYF. CDR3 in DNA: TGTGCCAGCCGCCCGCTGGGCCGGGAGACCCAGTACTTC.

The chain has TRBV4-3 and TRBJ2-2, with 10 bases that match TRBD1. The ends lost 1 base at V and 2 bases at J; junction bases unmatched: 4. Per the germline V gene, CDR1 is LGHNA and CDR2 is YSLEER. The CDR3 length is 17 residues. CDR3 coding DNA: TGCGCCAGCAGCCAAGGACAGGGGGCTGGAAACACCGGGGAGCTGTTTTTT. Residues: CASSQGQGAGNTGELFF.

The chain has TRBV15 and TRBJ2-7; 10 positions agree with TRBD2. This CDR3 is 17 amino acids long. Losses at the gene ends were 0 bases for V and 7 bases for J; bases not matched to a gene: 12. CDR1 and CDR2 from the germline V gene are LNHNV and YYDKDF (reference sequence). The CDR3 loop reads CATSRDWRTSGYNEQYF. The DNA of the CDR3 is TGTGCCACCAGCAGAGATTGGCGGACTAGCGGATACAATGAGCAGTACTTC.

The chain links TRBV2 to TRBJ2-1; TRBD2 might be the D (6 bases). The CDR3 consists of 17 residues. V lost 4 bases, J lost 8 bases, and 24 bases lay in between. From germline, CDR1 is SNHLY and CDR2 FYNNEI. CDR3 DNA: TGTGCCAGCAGTGTAGGGTCAATAGGGGAGGTTTACGATGAGCAGTTCTTC. Translation: CASSVGSIGEVYDEQFF.